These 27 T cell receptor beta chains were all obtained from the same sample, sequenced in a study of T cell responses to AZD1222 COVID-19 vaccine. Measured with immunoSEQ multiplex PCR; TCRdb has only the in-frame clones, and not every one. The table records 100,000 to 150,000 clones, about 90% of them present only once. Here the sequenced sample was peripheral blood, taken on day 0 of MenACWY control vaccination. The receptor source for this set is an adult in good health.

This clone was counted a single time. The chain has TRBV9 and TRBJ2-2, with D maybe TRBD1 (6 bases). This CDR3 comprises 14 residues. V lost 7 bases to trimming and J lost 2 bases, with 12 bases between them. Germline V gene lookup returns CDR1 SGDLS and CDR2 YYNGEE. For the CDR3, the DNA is TGTGCCAGCCAGGACAGCTTAAACACCGGGGAGCTGTTTTTT. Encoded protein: CASQDSLNTGELFF.

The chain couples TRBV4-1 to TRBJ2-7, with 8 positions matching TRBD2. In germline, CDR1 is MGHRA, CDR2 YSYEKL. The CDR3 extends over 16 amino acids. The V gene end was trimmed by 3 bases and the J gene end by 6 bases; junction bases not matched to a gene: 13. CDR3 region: CASSQAGVAGQGEQYF. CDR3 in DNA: TGCGCCAGCAGCCAGGCAGGGGTAGCGGGACAAGGCGAGCAGTACTTC.

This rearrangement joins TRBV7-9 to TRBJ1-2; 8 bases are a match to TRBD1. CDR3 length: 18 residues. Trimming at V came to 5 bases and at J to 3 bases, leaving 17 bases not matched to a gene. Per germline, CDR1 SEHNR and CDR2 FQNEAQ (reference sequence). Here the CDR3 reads CASSQLKGQGPGDYGYTF. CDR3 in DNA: TGTGCCAGCAGCCAATTAAAAGGACAGGGCCCCGGAGACTATGGCTACACCTTC.

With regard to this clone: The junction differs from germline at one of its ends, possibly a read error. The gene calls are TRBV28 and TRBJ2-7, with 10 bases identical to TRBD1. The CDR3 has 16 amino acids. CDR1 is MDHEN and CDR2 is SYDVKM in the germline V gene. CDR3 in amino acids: CASCLGTGEGWDEQYF. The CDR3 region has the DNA TGTGCCAGCTGTTTGGGGACAGGGGAGGGCTGGGACGAGCAGTACTTC.

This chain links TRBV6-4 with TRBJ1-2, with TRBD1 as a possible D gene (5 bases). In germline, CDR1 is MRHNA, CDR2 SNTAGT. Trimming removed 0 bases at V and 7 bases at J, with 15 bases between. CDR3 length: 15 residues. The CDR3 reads CASSDSFWGRSGYTF. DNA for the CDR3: TGTGCCAGCAGTGACTCGTTCTGGGGGAGGAGTGGCTACACCTTC.

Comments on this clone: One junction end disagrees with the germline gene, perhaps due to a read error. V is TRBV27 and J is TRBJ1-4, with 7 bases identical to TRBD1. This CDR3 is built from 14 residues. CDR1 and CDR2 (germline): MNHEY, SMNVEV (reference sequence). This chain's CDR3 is CASSLYHPRDSSLF. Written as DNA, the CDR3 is TGTGCCAGCAGTTTATATCACCCTCGGGACAGTTCCTTGTTT.

Here the CDR3 reads CASSPHTRGQGEAFF. In DNA, the CDR3 is TGTGCCAGCAGTCCACATACCAGGGGGCAGGGTGAAGCTTTCTTT. V usage is TRBV6-4 and J usage is TRBJ1-1, with TRBD1 matching 8 bases. The germline V gene encodes CDR1 MRHNA and CDR2 SNTAGT. Unmatched junction bases numbered 12, after V lost 5 bases and J lost 7 bases. The CDR3 runs to 15 residues.

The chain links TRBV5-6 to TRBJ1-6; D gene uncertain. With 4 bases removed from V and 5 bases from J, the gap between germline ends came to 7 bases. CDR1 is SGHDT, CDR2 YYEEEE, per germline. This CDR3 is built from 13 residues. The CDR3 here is CASSPVDNSPLHF. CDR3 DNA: TGTGCCAGCAGCCCCGTCGATAATTCACCCCTCCACTTT.

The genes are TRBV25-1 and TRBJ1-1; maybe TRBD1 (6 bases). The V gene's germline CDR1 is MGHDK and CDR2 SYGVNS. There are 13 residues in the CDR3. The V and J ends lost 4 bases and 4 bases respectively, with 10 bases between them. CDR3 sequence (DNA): TGTGCCAGCAGTGTTGGGGGCGGCACTGAAGCTTTCTTT. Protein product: CASSVGGGTEAFF.

The CDR3 region has the DNA TGCGCCAGCAGCTTGACTAGCGGGAGCGCAGATACGCAGTATTTT. This translates into CASSLTSGSADTQYF. The chain combines TRBV5-1 with TRBJ2-3; 11 positions agree with TRBD2. J gave up 4 bases and V 1 base, and 2 bases lay outside the gene matches. CDR3 size: 15 residues. CDR1 and CDR2 (germline): SGHRS, YFSETQ.

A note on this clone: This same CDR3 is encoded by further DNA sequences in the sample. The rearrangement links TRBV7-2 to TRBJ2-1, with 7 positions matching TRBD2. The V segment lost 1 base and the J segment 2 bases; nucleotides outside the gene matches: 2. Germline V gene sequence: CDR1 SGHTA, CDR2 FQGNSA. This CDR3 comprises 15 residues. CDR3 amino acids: CASSLGGGPYNEQFF. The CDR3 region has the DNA TGTGCCAGCAGCTTAGGCGGGGGACCCTACAATGAGCAGTTCTTC.

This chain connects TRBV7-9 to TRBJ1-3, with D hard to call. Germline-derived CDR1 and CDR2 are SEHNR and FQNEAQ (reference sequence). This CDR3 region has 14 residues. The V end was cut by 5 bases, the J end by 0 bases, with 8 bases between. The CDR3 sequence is CASSPERSGNTIYF. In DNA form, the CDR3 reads TGTGCCAGCAGCCCGGAACGCTCTGGAAACACCATATATTTT. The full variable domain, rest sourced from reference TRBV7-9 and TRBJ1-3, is DTGVSQNPRHKITKRGQNVTFRCDPISEHNRLYWYRQTLGQGPEFLTYFQNEAQLEKSRLLSDRFSAERPKGSFSTLEIQRTEQGDSAMYLCASSPERSGNTIYFGEGSWLTVV.

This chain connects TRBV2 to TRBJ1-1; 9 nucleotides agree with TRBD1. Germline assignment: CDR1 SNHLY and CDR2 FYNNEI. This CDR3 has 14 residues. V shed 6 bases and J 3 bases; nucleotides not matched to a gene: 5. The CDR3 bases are TGTGCCAGCAGGCTTGGACAGGGGTACACTGAAGCTTTCTTT. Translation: CASRLGQGYTEAFF.

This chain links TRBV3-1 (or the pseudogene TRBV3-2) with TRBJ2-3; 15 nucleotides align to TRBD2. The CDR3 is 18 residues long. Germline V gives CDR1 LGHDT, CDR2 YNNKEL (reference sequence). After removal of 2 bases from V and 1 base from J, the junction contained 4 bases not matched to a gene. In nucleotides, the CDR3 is TGTGCCAGCAGCCAATCTGGACTAGCGGGAGGGCGCACAGATACGCAGTATTTT. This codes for CASSQSGLAGGRTDTQYF.

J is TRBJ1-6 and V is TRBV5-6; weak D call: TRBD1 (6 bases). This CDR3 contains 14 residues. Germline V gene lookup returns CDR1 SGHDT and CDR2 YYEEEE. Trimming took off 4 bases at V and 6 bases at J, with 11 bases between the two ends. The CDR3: CASSLRTANSPLHF. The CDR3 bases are TGTGCCAGCAGCCTCCGGACAGCTAATTCACCCCTCCACTTT.

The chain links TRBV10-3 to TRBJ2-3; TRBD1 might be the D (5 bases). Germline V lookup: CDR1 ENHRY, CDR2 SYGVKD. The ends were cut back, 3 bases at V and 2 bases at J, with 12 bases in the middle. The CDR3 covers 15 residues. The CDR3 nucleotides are TGTGCCATCAGTGAAGGGGTTGGGGACACAGATACGCAGTATTTT. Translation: CAISEGVGDTDTQYF.

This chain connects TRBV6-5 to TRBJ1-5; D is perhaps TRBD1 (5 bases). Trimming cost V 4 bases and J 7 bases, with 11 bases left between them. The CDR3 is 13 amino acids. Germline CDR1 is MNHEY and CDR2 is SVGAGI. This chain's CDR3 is CASSLGRKQPQHF. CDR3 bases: TGTGCCAGCAGTTTGGGACGGAAACAGCCCCAGCATTTT.

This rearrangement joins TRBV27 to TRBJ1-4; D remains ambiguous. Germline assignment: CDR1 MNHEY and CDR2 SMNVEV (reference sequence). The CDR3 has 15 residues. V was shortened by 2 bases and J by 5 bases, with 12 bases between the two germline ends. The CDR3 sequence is CASSLNMGVNEKLFF. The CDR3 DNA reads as TGTGCCAGCAGTTTAAATATGGGAGTAAATGAAAAACTGTTTTTT.

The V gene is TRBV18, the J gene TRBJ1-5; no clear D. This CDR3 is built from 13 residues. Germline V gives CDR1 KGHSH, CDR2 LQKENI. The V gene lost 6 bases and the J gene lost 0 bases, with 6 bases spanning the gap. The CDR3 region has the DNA TGTGCCAGCTCCCCGAATAGCAATCAGCCCCAGCATTTT. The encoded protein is CASSPNSNQPQHF.

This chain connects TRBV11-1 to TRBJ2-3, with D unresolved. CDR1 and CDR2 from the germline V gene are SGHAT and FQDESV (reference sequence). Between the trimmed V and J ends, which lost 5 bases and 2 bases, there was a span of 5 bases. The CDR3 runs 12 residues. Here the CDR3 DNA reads TGTGCCAGCAGCCCATCCACAGATACGCAGTATTTT. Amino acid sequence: CASSPSTDTQYF.

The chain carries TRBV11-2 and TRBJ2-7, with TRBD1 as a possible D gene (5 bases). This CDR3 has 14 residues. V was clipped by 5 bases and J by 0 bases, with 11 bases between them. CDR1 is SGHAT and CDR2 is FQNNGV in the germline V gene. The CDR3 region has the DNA TGTGCCAGCAGCGAAGGGCAGGGCTCCTACGAGCAGTACGTC. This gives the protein CASSEGQGSYEQYV.

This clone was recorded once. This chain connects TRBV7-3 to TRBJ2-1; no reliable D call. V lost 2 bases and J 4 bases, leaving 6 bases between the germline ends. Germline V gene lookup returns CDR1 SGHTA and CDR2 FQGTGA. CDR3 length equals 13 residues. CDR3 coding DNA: TGTGCCAGCAGCTTATCAGGTTACAATGAGCAGTTCTTC. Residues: CASSLSGYNEQFF.

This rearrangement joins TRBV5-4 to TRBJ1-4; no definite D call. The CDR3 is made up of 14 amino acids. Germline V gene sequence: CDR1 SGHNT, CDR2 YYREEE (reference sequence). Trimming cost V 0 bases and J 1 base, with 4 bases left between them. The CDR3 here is CASSLGQTNEKLFF. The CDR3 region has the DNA TGTGCCAGCAGCTTGGGGCAAACTAATGAAAAACTGTTTTTT.

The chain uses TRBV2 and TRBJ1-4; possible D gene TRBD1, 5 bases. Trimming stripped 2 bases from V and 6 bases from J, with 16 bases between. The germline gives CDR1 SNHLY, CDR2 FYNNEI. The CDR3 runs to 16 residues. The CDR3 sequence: CASSETTMGGDEKLFF. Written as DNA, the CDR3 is TGTGCCAGCAGTGAAACTACAATGGGGGGGGATGAAAAACTGTTTTTT.

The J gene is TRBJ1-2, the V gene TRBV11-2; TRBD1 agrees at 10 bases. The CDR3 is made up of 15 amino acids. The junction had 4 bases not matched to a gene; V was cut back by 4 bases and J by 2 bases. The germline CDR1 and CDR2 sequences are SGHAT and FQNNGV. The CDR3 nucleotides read TGTGCCAGCAGCTCACGGACAGGGGGAAACTATGGCTACACCTTC. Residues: CASSSRTGGNYGYTF.

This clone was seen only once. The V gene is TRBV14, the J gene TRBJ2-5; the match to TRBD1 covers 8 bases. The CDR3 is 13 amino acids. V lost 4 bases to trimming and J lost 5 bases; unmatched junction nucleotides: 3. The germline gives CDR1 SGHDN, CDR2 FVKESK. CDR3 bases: TGTGCCAGCAGCCCAGGGGGCGCGGAGACCCAGTACTTC. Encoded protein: CASSPGGAETQYF.

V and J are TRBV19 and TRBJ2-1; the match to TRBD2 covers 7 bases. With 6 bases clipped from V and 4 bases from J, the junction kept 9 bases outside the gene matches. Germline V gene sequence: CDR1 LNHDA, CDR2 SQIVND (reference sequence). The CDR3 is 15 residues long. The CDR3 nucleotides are TGTGCCAGTAGACGGTGGGCTAGCGGTTACAATGAGCAGTTCTTC. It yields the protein CASRRWASGYNEQFF.